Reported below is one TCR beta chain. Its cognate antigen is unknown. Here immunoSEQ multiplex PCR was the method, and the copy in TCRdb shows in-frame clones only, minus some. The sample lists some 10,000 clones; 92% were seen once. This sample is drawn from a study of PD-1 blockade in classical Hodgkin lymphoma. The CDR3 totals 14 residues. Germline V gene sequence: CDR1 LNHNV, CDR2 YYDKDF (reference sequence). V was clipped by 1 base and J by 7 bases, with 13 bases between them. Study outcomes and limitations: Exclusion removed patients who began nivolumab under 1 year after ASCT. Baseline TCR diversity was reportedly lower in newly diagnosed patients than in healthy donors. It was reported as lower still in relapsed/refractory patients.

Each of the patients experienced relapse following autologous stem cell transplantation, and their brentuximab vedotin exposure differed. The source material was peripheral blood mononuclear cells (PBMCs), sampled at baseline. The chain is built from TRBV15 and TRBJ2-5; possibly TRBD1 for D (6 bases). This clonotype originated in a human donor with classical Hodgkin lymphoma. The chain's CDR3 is CATSRAQGNRTQYF. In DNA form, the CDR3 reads TGTGCCACCAGCAGAGCCCAGGGGAATAGGACCCAGTACTTC.